This is a list of T cell receptor beta chains from one sample in a study of OX40 agonist ivuxolimab in advanced cancers. Method: immunoSEQ multiplex PCR; TCRdb's copy keeps in-frame clones and lacks some. Of roughly 17,000 clones in the sample, less than 90% are singletons; the top ten hold just under 4%. Sequencing was performed on CD4+ or CD8+ T cells sorted from blood, taken in a trial of the OX40 agonist ivuxolimab. The receptors were sampled from an adult with an advanced solid tumor such as melanoma, head and neck, liver or kidney cancer. CDR3s include the opening cysteine and the closing phenylalanine or tryptophan. Each record gives: V gene, D gene, clone size, J gene, CDR3 protein, CDR3 DNA. D genes are given only for firm matches. Rows may omit the clone size; those that give it use once, few, many or a size class.

v_call: TRBV5-1
d_call: TRBD1
clone_size: -
j_call: TRBJ2-5
cdr3_aa: CASSRDSFQETQYF
cdr3_nt: TGCGCCAGCAGCCGGGACAGTTTCCAAGAGACCCAGTACTTC

v_call: TRBV6-1
d_call: -
clone_size: -
j_call: TRBJ1-5
cdr3_aa: CASSDSNQPQHF
cdr3_nt: TGTGCCAGCAGTGATAGCAATCAGCCCCAGCATTTT

v_call: TRBV6-5
d_call: -
clone_size: -
j_call: TRBJ2-7
cdr3_aa: CASSYAASFSYEQYF
cdr3_nt: TGTGCCAGCAGTTACGCAGCGAGCTTCTCCTACGAGCAGTACTTC

v_call: TRBV28
d_call: TRBD2
clone_size: once
j_call: TRBJ2-1
cdr3_aa: CASTPLGSGRTYNEQFF
cdr3_nt: TGTGCCAGCACCCCGTTGGGTAGCGGGAGGACCTACAATGAGCAGTTCTTC

v_call: TRBV10-3
d_call: -
clone_size: once
j_call: TRBJ2-7
cdr3_aa: CAIRAGSPYEQYF
cdr3_nt: TGTGCCATCAGGGCGGGCAGTCCCTACGAGCAGTACTTC

v_call: TRBV4-1
d_call: -
clone_size: -
j_call: TRBJ2-1
cdr3_aa: CASSQVNMVSYNEQFF
cdr3_nt: TGCGCCAGCAGCCAAGTAAACATGGTCTCCTACAATGAGCAGTTCTTC

v_call: TRBV27
d_call: -
clone_size: -
j_call: TRBJ2-5
cdr3_aa: CASTLGETQYF
cdr3_nt: TGTGCCAGCACCTTGGGGGAGACCCAGTACTTC

v_call: TRBV5-1
d_call: TRBD1
clone_size: -
j_call: TRBJ2-5
cdr3_aa: CASSSGQGASETQYF
cdr3_nt: TGCGCCAGCAGCTCCGGACAGGGGGCTTCCGAGACCCAGTACTTC

v_call: TRBV27
d_call: TRBD1
clone_size: -
j_call: TRBJ2-1
cdr3_aa: CASSTFWTGGAGYNEQFF
cdr3_nt: TGTGCCAGCAGTACCTTTTGGACAGGGGGCGCGGGCTACAATGAGCAGTTCTTC

v_call: TRBV7-2
d_call: TRBD2
clone_size: -
j_call: TRBJ2-1
cdr3_aa: CASSLVLAGGNEQFF
cdr3_nt: TGTGCCAGCAGCTTAGTTCTAGCGGGGGGCAATGAGCAGTTCTTC

v_call: TRBV30
d_call: -
clone_size: -
j_call: TRBJ2-7
cdr3_aa: CAWSVALYEQYF
cdr3_nt: TGTGCCTGGAGTGTGGCGCTCTACGAGCAGTACTTC

v_call: TRBV5-6
d_call: -
clone_size: -
j_call: TRBJ2-1
cdr3_aa: CASSSTMPNLVF
cdr3_nt: TGTGCCAGCAGCTCGACTATGCCCAATCTGGTCTTC

v_call: TRBV29-1
d_call: TRBD1
clone_size: -
j_call: TRBJ1-2
cdr3_aa: CSVVAIQGKGYGYTF
cdr3_nt: TGCAGCGTGGTCGCAATACAGGGGAAGGGGTATGGCTACACCTTC

v_call: TRBV30
d_call: -
clone_size: -
j_call: TRBJ1-2
cdr3_aa: CAWSFSYGYTF
cdr3_nt: TGTGCCTGGAGTTTTAGTTACGGCTACACCTTC

v_call: TRBV7-3
d_call: -
clone_size: -
j_call: TRBJ2-3
cdr3_aa: CASSLVGRGQYF
cdr3_nt: TGTGCCAGCAGCTTAGTGGGAAGGGGGCAGTATTTT

v_call: TRBV7-8
d_call: -
clone_size: once
j_call: TRBJ2-1
cdr3_aa: CASSLGPTGLSGNEQFF
cdr3_nt: TGTGCCAGCAGCTTAGGGCCAACAGGCCTTTCGGGAAATGAGCAGTTCTTC

v_call: TRBV19
d_call: -
clone_size: -
j_call: TRBJ1-2
cdr3_aa: CASSIGQAGYTF
cdr3_nt: TGTGCCAGTAGTATTGGTCAGGCTGGCTACACCTTC

v_call: TRBV6-1
d_call: TRBD1
clone_size: -
j_call: TRBJ2-7
cdr3_aa: CASSEGGFPTGNVYEQYF
cdr3_nt: TGTGCCAGCAGTGAAGGCGGATTCCCGACAGGGAACGTCTACGAGCAGTACTTC

v_call: TRBV11-3
d_call: -
clone_size: -
j_call: TRBJ2-2
cdr3_aa: CASSTGARAGELFF
cdr3_nt: TGTGCCAGCAGCACCGGGGCCCGGGCCGGGGAGCTGTTTTTT

v_call: TRBV10-2
d_call: TRBD2
clone_size: once
j_call: TRBJ2-5
cdr3_aa: CASSISGRPQETQYF
cdr3_nt: TGCGCCAGCAGTATTAGCGGGAGGCCCCAAGAGACCCAGTACTTC

v_call: TRBV2
d_call: TRBD2
clone_size: -
j_call: TRBJ2-7
cdr3_aa: CASSGGGYEQYF
cdr3_nt: TGTGCCAGCAGTGGGGGGGGCTACGAGCAGTACTTC

v_call: TRBV25-1
d_call: TRBD1
clone_size: -
j_call: TRBJ2-6
cdr3_aa: CASSPGQNIPSGANVLTF
cdr3_nt: TGTGCCAGCAGTCCGGGACAGAACATCCCCTCTGGGGCCAACGTCCTGACTTTC

v_call: TRBV5-5
d_call: -
clone_size: -
j_call: TRBJ2-3
cdr3_aa: CASSFSTDTQYF
cdr3_nt: TGTGCCAGCAGCTTTAGCACAGATACGCAGTATTTT

v_call: TRBV11-2
d_call: -
clone_size: few
j_call: TRBJ1-3
cdr3_aa: CASSLDHRASGNTIYF
cdr3_nt: TGTGCCAGCAGCTTAGATCACAGGGCCTCTGGAAACACCATATATTTT

v_call: TRBV10-3
d_call: -
clone_size: -
j_call: TRBJ2-2
cdr3_aa: CASLPPHTGELFF
cdr3_nt: TGTGCCAGCCTCCCTCCGCACACCGGGGAGCTGTTTTTT

v_call: TRBV11-2
d_call: -
clone_size: once
j_call: TRBJ2-7
cdr3_aa: CASSNDRRGYEQYF
cdr3_nt: TGTGCCAGCAGCAACGACAGGCGGGGCTACGAGCAGTACTTC

v_call: TRBV5-5
d_call: TRBD1
clone_size: -
j_call: TRBJ1-1
cdr3_aa: CASSTGGSTEAFF
cdr3_nt: TGTGCCAGCAGCACAGGGGGGAGCACTGAAGCTTTCTTT

v_call: TRBV7-8
d_call: -
clone_size: -
j_call: TRBJ2-2
cdr3_aa: CASSFTGPGELFF
cdr3_nt: TGTGCCAGCAGCTTCACAGGGCCCGGGGAGCTGTTTTTT

v_call: TRBV2
d_call: TRBD1
clone_size: -
j_call: TRBJ2-6
cdr3_aa: CASKRDRGRGGANVLTF
cdr3_nt: TGTGCCAGCAAGCGGGACAGGGGGCGAGGAGGGGCCAACGTCCTGACTTTC

v_call: TRBV11-3
d_call: -
clone_size: -
j_call: TRBJ2-1
cdr3_aa: CASSFSANEQFF
cdr3_nt: TGTGCCAGCAGCTTCTCAGCTAATGAGCAGTTCTTC

v_call: TRBV7-9
d_call: TRBD1
clone_size: -
j_call: TRBJ2-5
cdr3_aa: CASSSMEMTGTKETQYF
cdr3_nt: TGTGCCAGCAGCTCTATGGAGATGACAGGGACCAAAGAGACCCAGTACTTC

v_call: TRBV2
d_call: -
clone_size: -
j_call: TRBJ1-2
cdr3_aa: CASSVDSNYGYTF
cdr3_nt: TGTGCCAGCAGTGTGGACAGTAACTATGGCTACACCTTC

v_call: TRBV5-1
d_call: -
clone_size: -
j_call: TRBJ2-1
cdr3_aa: CASSLSDEQFF
cdr3_nt: TGCGCCAGCAGCTTGTCGGATGAGCAGTTCTTC

v_call: TRBV21-1
d_call: -
clone_size: -
j_call: TRBJ1-1
cdr3_aa: CASSKAENTEAFF
cdr3_nt: TGTGCCAGCAGCAAAGCCGAGAACACTGAAGCTTTCTTT

v_call: TRBV28
d_call: TRBD1
clone_size: few
j_call: TRBJ2-7
cdr3_aa: CASSFPPGTGGWQYF
cdr3_nt: TGTGCCAGCAGTTTCCCCCCCGGGACAGGCGGGTGGCAGTACTTC

v_call: TRBV11-3
d_call: -
clone_size: -
j_call: TRBJ2-3
cdr3_aa: CASSSGTDTQYF
cdr3_nt: TGTGCCAGCAGTTCCGGCACAGATACGCAGTATTTT

v_call: TRBV5-8
d_call: TRBD1
clone_size: -
j_call: TRBJ2-5
cdr3_aa: CASSPRDSQETQYF
cdr3_nt: TGTGCCAGCAGCCCCCGGGACAGTCAAGAGACCCAGTACTTC

v_call: TRBV18
d_call: TRBD2
clone_size: -
j_call: TRBJ2-7
cdr3_aa: CASSQADSGSNEQYF
cdr3_nt: TGTGCCAGCTCACAGGCGGATAGCGGGAGTAACGAGCAGTACTTC

v_call: TRBV5-1
d_call: TRBD2
clone_size: -
j_call: TRBJ2-1
cdr3_aa: CASSLGGGDSYNEQFF
cdr3_nt: TGCGCCAGCAGCTTGGGCGGGGGGGACTCCTACAATGAGCAGTTCTTC

v_call: TRBV9
d_call: TRBD1
clone_size: -
j_call: TRBJ2-5
cdr3_aa: CASSTQGAGTQYF
cdr3_nt: TGTGCCAGCAGCACCCAGGGGGCAGGGACCCAGTACTTC

v_call: TRBV27
d_call: TRBD2
clone_size: -
j_call: TRBJ2-1
cdr3_aa: CASRGIGLAAFNEQFF
cdr3_nt: TGTGCCAGCAGGGGGATCGGACTAGCGGCTTTCAATGAGCAGTTCTTC

v_call: TRBV4-1
d_call: TRBD2
clone_size: -
j_call: TRBJ2-3
cdr3_aa: CASSQVLAGASTDTQYF
cdr3_nt: TGCGCCAGCAGCCAAGTATTAGCGGGAGCTAGCACAGATACGCAGTATTTT

v_call: TRBV14
d_call: -
clone_size: once
j_call: TRBJ1-2
cdr3_aa: CASSQDQQGFNYGYTF
cdr3_nt: TGTGCCAGCAGCCAAGATCAGCAGGGTTTTAACTATGGCTACACCTTC

v_call: TRBV25-1
d_call: TRBD2
clone_size: -
j_call: TRBJ2-7
cdr3_aa: CASQGTSGKYEQYF
cdr3_nt: TGTGCAAGCCAGGGAACTAGCGGGAAGTACGAGCAGTACTTC

v_call: TRBV7-8
d_call: -
clone_size: -
j_call: TRBJ1-1
cdr3_aa: CASSFEVGRVTEAFF
cdr3_nt: TGTGCCAGCAGCTTCGAAGTGGGGCGGGTCACTGAAGCTTTCTTT

v_call: TRBV5-4
d_call: -
clone_size: few
j_call: TRBJ1-2
cdr3_aa: CASSLDSLGYTF
cdr3_nt: TGTGCCAGCAGCTTGGACAGCCTTGGCTACACCTTC

v_call: TRBV5-1
d_call: TRBD2
clone_size: -
j_call: TRBJ2-5
cdr3_aa: CASSSGTSGTQETQYF
cdr3_nt: TGCGCCAGCAGCTCCGGGACTAGCGGAACCCAAGAGACCCAGTACTTC

v_call: TRBV9
d_call: -
clone_size: -
j_call: TRBJ2-1
cdr3_aa: CASSPNPRGNNEQFF
cdr3_nt: TGTGCCAGCAGCCCCAACCCCCGCGGAAACAATGAGCAGTTCTTC

v_call: TRBV9
d_call: -
clone_size: -
j_call: TRBJ2-5
cdr3_aa: CASSVGGSGSEQYF
cdr3_nt: TGTGCCAGCAGCGTAGGGGGTAGCGGTTCGGAACAGTACTTC

v_call: TRBV7-2
d_call: -
clone_size: -
j_call: TRBJ2-1
cdr3_aa: CASRQLRGITYNEQFF
cdr3_nt: TGTGCCAGCAGACAACTGAGGGGTATTACCTACAATGAGCAGTTCTTC

v_call: TRBV28
d_call: -
clone_size: -
j_call: TRBJ1-3
cdr3_aa: CASSDERNTIYF
cdr3_nt: TGTGCCAGCTCGGACGAACGAAACACCATATATTTT

v_call: TRBV6-6
d_call: -
clone_size: -
j_call: TRBJ2-3
cdr3_aa: CASRDGPSGTDTQYF
cdr3_nt: TGTGCCAGCCGGGACGGACCTTCTGGCACAGATACGCAGTATTTT

v_call: TRBV21-1
d_call: -
clone_size: -
j_call: TRBJ2-7
cdr3_aa: CASSGAGATMGEQYF
cdr3_nt: TGTGCCAGCAGCGGGGCTGGCGCGACTATGGGCGAGCAGTACTTC